Listed here are 12 T cell receptor beta chains from one sample, sequenced in a study of T cell responses to AZD1222 COVID-19 vaccine. Here immunoSEQ multiplex PCR was the method, and the copy in TCRdb shows in-frame clones only, minus some. The top ten hold approximately 3% of the sample, which has approximately 140,000 clones, about 89% seen once. Sequenced here: peripheral blood, sampled on day 0 of MenACWY control vaccination. Receptor source: an adult in good health.

J is TRBJ2-5 and V is TRBV6-5, with D perhaps TRBD1 (5 bases). CDR3 length: 13 residues. Germline lookup yields CDR1 MNHEY and CDR2 SVGAGI. V gave up 6 bases and J gave up 7 bases, with 15 bases separating them. As DNA, the CDR3 is TGTGCCAGCAGCTCGGGCCTCACAGGGACCCAGTACTTC. This translates into CASSSGLTGTQYF.

V is TRBV29-1 and J is TRBJ2-2; D remains unclear. V gave up 6 bases and J gave up 2 bases, with 10 bases separating them. The CDR3 loop spans 13 amino acids. Germline loops: CDR1 SQVTM, CDR2 ANQGSEA. CDR3 protein: CSVLGGNTGELFF. The DNA for the CDR3 is TGCAGCGTGTTGGGCGGTAACACCGGGGAGCTGTTTTTT.

The V and J genes are TRBV18 and TRBJ1-2; TRBD1 is a possible D gene (5 bases). V lost 1 base and J 8 bases, leaving 17 bases between the germline ends. Germline V gene data show CDR1 as KGHSH and CDR2 as LQKENI. The CDR3 has 15 amino acids. In DNA form, the CDR3 reads TGTGCCAGCTCACCACTTAGGGACCCCTCATCAGGCTACACCTTC. Translating gives CASSPLRDPSSGYTF.

The rearrangement links TRBV6-5 to TRBJ1-2; 7 bases match TRBD1. Germline trimming cut 4 bases from V and 6 bases from J; bases unmatched to any gene: 11. This CDR3 is built from 15 residues. Looked up from germline, CDR1 is MNHEY and CDR2 is SVGAGI. The CDR3 is CASSFLDRREDGYTF. CDR3 in DNA: TGTGCCAGCAGTTTCCTGGACAGGCGCGAAGATGGCTACACCTTC.

The rearrangement joins TRBV11-3 to TRBJ2-1; TRBD2 might be the D (5 bases). Germline V gene sequence: CDR1 SGHNT, CDR2 YENEEA. Trimming took off 5 bases at V and 4 bases at J, with 9 bases between the two ends. The CDR3 runs 13 residues. CDR3 sequence (DNA): TGTGCCAGCAGCCCAGCGGTGTACAATGAGCAGTTCTTC. Its protein product is CASSPAVYNEQFF.

The chain uses TRBV7-9 and TRBJ1-1, with D perhaps matching TRBD1 (5 bases). Between the trimmed V and J ends, which lost 3 bases and 3 bases, there was a span of 17 bases. The CDR3 totals 16 residues. Looked up from germline, CDR1 is SEHNR and CDR2 is FQNEAQ (reference sequence). The chain's CDR3 is CASSLGRTRWDTEAFF. The CDR3 DNA reads TGTGCCAGCAGCTTGGGCCGGACAAGATGGGACACTGAAGCTTTCTTT.

This rearrangement joins TRBV4-1 to TRBJ2-3; 8 positions agree with TRBD1. V lost 4 bases to trimming and J lost 2 bases; unmatched junction nucleotides: 8. Germline V CDR1 and CDR2: MGHRA, YSYEKL. The CDR3 consists of 16 residues. The CDR3 reads CASSREGQGFTDTQYF. In DNA, the CDR3 is TGCGCCAGCAGCCGAGAAGGACAGGGCTTCACAGATACGCAGTATTTT.

The J gene is TRBJ2-3, the V gene TRBV7-9, with 9 bases fitting TRBD1. The CDR3 contains 14 residues. V shed 1 base and J 5 bases; nucleotides not matched to a gene: 1. Per germline, CDR1 SEHNR and CDR2 FQNEAQ (reference sequence). The CDR3 DNA reads TGTGCCAGCAGCTTAGAGACAGGGGGAGATACGCAGTATTTT. Its protein is CASSLETGGDTQYF.

The rearrangement links TRBV5-1 to TRBJ2-7, with D maybe TRBD2 (6 bases). The CDR3 totals 17 residues. Germline V gene sequence: CDR1 SGHRS, CDR2 YFSETQ. V lost 5 bases and J 4 bases, leaving 25 bases between the germline ends. The CDR3 DNA sequence: TGCGCCAGCAGTACCCCCAAACAACCGGGAGTCTCATACGAGCAGTACTTC. It specifies CASSTPKQPGVSYEQYF.

The chain uses TRBV28 and TRBJ2-7; TRBD2 matches at 8 bases. CDR1 is MDHEN and CDR2 is SYDVKM in the germline V gene. V was clipped by 4 bases and J by 0 bases; unmatched bases: 8. This CDR3 region has 16 residues. The CDR3 is CASSSPSGSVSYEQYF. The CDR3 DNA is TGTGCCAGCAGTTCCCCCAGCGGGAGCGTCTCCTACGAGCAGTACTTC.

The chain couples TRBV12-5 to TRBJ1-1, with D possibly matching TRBD1 (6 bases). CDR3 length equals 15 residues. V lost 0 bases, J lost 3 bases, and 11 bases lay in between. Germline V gene sequence: CDR1 LGHNT, CDR2 FRNRAP. CDR3 coding DNA: TGTGCTAGTGGTTTGGTCACAGGGATCCACACTGAAGCTTTCTTT. This encodes CASGLVTGIHTEAFF.

The chain employs TRBV3-1 (or the pseudogene TRBV3-2) and TRBJ2-1; D possibly corresponds to TRBD1 (6 bases). Trimming removed 6 bases at V and 7 bases at J, with 19 bases between. The germline gives CDR1 LGHDT, CDR2 YNNKEL (reference sequence). This CDR3 region has 15 residues. CDR3 in amino acids: CASSSGQQTRNEQFF. The CDR3 nucleotides read TGTGCCAGCAGTTCGGGACAACAAACCCGGAATGAGCAGTTCTTC.